This T cell receptor (beta chain) was identified during a study of cytomegalovirus exposure and HLA in healthy donors. Study results and limitations: In a later analysis, HLA-associated TCR beta chains were more clonally expanded than equally common others. CMV serostatus stood as the only immune exposure information on hand. The investigators catalogued some 160 TCR beta chains as cytomegalovirus-associated.

Healthy bone marrow donors made up the cohort. Of note for this clone: As yet, its antigen is unknown.

PCR involved 60 Vbeta and 13 Jbeta primers. The table came from immunoSEQ multiplex PCR; TCRdb's copy has only in-frame clones and leaves some out. The listing contains about 150,000 clones. The TCR was taken from a woman aged 50 to 60 in good health and CMV-seronegative. Specimen: PBMCs.

CDR3 amino acids: CASSLAPDSAYEQYF. DNA of the CDR3: TGTGCCAGCAGCTTAGCCCCGGACAGTGCCTACGAGCAGTACTTC. The V gene is TRBV7-6, the J gene TRBJ2-7; D possibly corresponds to TRBD1 (6 bases). V was trimmed by 0 bases and J by 2 bases, leaving 11 bases between them. CDR1 and CDR2 from the germline V gene are SGHVS and FNYEAQ. The length of the CDR3 is 15 residues.